This T cell receptor (beta chain) was identified during a study of OX40 agonist ivuxolimab in advanced cancers. Across the study: Dose-escalation patients had hepatocellular carcinoma, melanoma, renal cell or head and neck cancer. The mean age was roughly 60 years, ranging from about 23 to 79, with about four fifths of participants male.

V lost 5 bases and J 4 bases, leaving 15 bases between the germline ends. Germline CDR1 MNHNY, CDR2 SVGAGI (reference sequence). This CDR3 has 16 residues. The repertoire was sequenced with immunoSEQ multiplex PCR; TCRdb's copy has only in-frame clones and lacks some. The sample lists 25,000 to 30,000 clones; approximately 78% were seen once. About this clone: Antigen unknown.

Findings and caveats of the study: Expanded peripheral T cell antigen specificity was not determined. Low normalized T-cell clonal expansion was also seen in some nonresponders.

The source is an adult with an advanced solid tumor such as melanoma, head and neck, liver or kidney cancer. Material: CD4+ or CD8+ T cells sorted from blood, obtained in a trial of the OX40 agonist ivuxolimab. The chain is built from TRBV6-6 and TRBJ1-6; D might be TRBD1 (6 bases). The CDR3 DNA reads as TGTGCCAGCAGTACCCGGGGGCCGAATTATAATTCACCCCTCCACTTT. It encodes CASSTRGPNYNSPLHF.